The 4 T cell receptor beta chains reported below all come from one sample, sequenced in a study of blood T cell repertoires in COVID-19. TCRdb keeps only in-frame clones here, not all; method: immunoSEQ multiplex PCR. The sample has around 62,000 clones; roughly 88% are singletons. Source material: peripheral blood. These receptors were collected from a woman in her sixties with COVID-19, enrolled during active disease.

The chain couples TRBV5-6 to TRBJ2-7, with a weak D call TRBD1 (6 bases). The germline gives CDR1 SGHDT, CDR2 YYEEEE. The CDR3 has 13 amino acids. V was clipped by 4 bases and J by 10 bases, with 18 bases between them. CDR3 bases: TGTGCCAGCAGCCTTTCCGGGACAAATATCCAGTACTTC. Residues: CASSLSGTNIQYF.

The V and J genes are TRBV6-5 and TRBJ1-5; D unresolved. Trimming cost V 0 bases and J 5 bases, with 5 bases left between them. CDR3 length: 13 amino acids. Per the germline V gene, CDR1 is MNHEY and CDR2 is SVGAGI. The CDR3 reads CASSYSAYQPQHF. CDR3 nucleotides: TGTGCCAGCAGTTACTCGGCTTATCAGCCCCAGCATTTT.

This sequence joins TRBV4-3 and TRBJ2-1, with 9 bases matching TRBD2. The trim removed 0 bases at V and 7 bases at J, leaving 10 bases unmatched. CDR3 length: 17 amino acids. Germline V gene lookup returns CDR1 LGHNA and CDR2 YSLEER. CDR3 amino acids: CASSQDRGGGAVNEQFF. CDR3 bases: TGCGCCAGCAGCCAAGATCGAGGCGGGGGGGCCGTGAATGAGCAGTTCTTC.

Comments on this clone: The sample contains more than one DNA sequence encoding this CDR3. J is TRBJ2-7 and V is TRBV6-5; 9 nucleotides align to TRBD2. CDR3 length: 15 amino acids. The V gene's germline CDR1 is MNHEY and CDR2 SVGAGI. V shed 0 bases, J shed 2 bases, and the junction held 2 bases outside the gene matches. CDR3 loop: CASSYSLAGAYEQYF. The CDR3 DNA sequence: TGTGCCAGCAGTTACTCGTTAGCGGGGGCCTACGAGCAGTACTTC.